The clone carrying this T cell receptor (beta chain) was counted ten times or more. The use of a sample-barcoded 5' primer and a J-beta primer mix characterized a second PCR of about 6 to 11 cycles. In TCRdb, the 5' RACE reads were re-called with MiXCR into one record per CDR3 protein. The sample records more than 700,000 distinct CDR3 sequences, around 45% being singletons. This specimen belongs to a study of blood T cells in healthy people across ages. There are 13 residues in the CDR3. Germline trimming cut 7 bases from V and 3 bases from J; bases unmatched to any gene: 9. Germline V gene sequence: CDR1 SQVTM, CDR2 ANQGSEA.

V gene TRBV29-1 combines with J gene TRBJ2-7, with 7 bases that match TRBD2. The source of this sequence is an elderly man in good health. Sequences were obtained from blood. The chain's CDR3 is CSASGGSFYEQYF. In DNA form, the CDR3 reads TGCAGCGCTTCTGGCGGGAGTTTCTACGAGCAGTACTTC.